This T cell receptor beta chain is from a study of shared clonotypes between healthy human individuals. Study context: A few men and two women, aged 18 to 49, were donors.

It was into CD45RA+ naive and CD45RA-negative memory subsets that the CD4+ cells were split. Sequencing used immunoSEQ multiplex PCR; TCRdb keeps in-frame clones, though not all of them. Among around 1 million clones, over 75% were seen once, and the ten largest hold around 1.5%. This clone was observed a few times. The antigen remains undetermined. Study-wide findings and caveats: Naive subsets tended to show greater estimated richness than memory subsets.

Per the germline V gene, CDR1 is SEHNR and CDR2 is FQNEAQ (reference sequence). V was clipped by 5 bases and J by 5 bases, with 10 bases between them. The CDR3 contains 13 residues. Sequencing used memory CD4+ T cells sorted from blood. Subset of the sample: CD45RA-negative fraction. The source is a man aged 18-30 years in good health. The chain links TRBV7-9 to TRBJ2-1, with D tentatively TRBD2 (5 bases). CDR3 sequence reads: CASSRTSNNEQFF. The DNA of the CDR3 is TGTGCCAGCAGCCGAACTAGTAACAATGAGCAGTTCTTC.